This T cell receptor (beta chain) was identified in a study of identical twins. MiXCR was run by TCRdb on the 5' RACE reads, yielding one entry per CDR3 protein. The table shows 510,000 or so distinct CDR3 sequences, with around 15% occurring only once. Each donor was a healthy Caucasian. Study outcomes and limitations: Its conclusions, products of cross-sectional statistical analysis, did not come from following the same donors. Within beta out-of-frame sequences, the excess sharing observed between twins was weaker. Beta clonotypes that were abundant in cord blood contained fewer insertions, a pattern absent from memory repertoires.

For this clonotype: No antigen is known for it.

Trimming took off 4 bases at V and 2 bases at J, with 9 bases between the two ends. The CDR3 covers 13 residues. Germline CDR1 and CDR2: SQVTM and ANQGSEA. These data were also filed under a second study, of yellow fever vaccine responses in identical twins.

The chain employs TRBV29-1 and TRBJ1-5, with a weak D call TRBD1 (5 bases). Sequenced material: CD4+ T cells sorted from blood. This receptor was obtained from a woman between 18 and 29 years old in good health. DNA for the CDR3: TGCAGCGTTGGCGGGGACGGCAATCAGCCCCAGCATTTT. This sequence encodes CSVGGDGNQPQHF.